The 19 T cell receptor beta chains below all came from one sample that was sequenced in a study of T-cell memory formation after mild COVID-19. TCRdb re-analysed the 5' RACE reads in MiXCR, keeping a single row per CDR3 protein. The sample holds 55,000 to 80,000 distinct CDR3 sequences, 9% to 9.5% seen once. The sample consisted of PBMCs or a T cell subset sorted from them (not recorded which). Every receptor here comes from a man aged 18 to 30 who had mild COVID-19 (a few samples of this study predate the infection). Cell type and time point are not known.

This clonotype was found many times. The CDR3 here is CSVAGDRDLPYEQYF. For the CDR3, the DNA is TGCAGCGTCGCCGGGGATCGGGACCTTCCTTATGAGCAGTACTTC. The chain links TRBV29-1 to TRBJ2-7; TRBD1 or TRBD2 may be the D gene (5 bases each). Trimming stripped 6 bases from V and 7 bases from J, with 25 bases between. Looked up from germline, CDR1 is SQVTM and CDR2 is ANQGSEA. CDR3 length equals 15 residues.

This clonotype was counted a few times. This sequence joins TRBV11-3 and TRBJ2-2, with D perhaps assigned TRBD1 or TRBD2 (5 bases each). The CDR3 sequence is 17 residues long. The ends were cut back, 0 bases at V and 4 bases at J, with 15 bases in the middle. Germline V gives CDR1 SGHNT, CDR2 YENEEA. The CDR3 spells CASSLDTWDASTGELFF. Here the CDR3 DNA reads TGTGCCAGCAGCTTAGATACTTGGGACGCCAGCACCGGGGAGCTGTTTTTT.

J is TRBJ2-2 and V is TRBV29-1; 8 bases map to TRBD2. The CDR3 consists of 14 residues. Germline CDR1 SQVTM, CDR2 ANQGSEA. The CDR3 region is CSVRSGGASGELFF. The CDR3 DNA is TGCAGTGTGAGAAGCGGGGGCGCGTCCGGGGAGCTGTTTTTT.

The chain links TRBV7-2 to TRBJ2-1, with 8 bases lining up with TRBD1. CDR3 length: 15 residues. Germline V gene data show CDR1 as SGHTA and CDR2 as FQGNSA. The J segment lost 9 bases and the V segment lost 1 base, leaving 8 bases of the junction unmatched. The CDR3 DNA reads as TGTGCCAGCAGCTTAGGGGGGGCAGGGGGCACTGAGCAGTTCTTC. It is translated as CASSLGGAGGTEQFF.

This clonotype was found a few times. The chain links TRBV7-9 to TRBJ2-2; D possibly corresponds to TRBD2 (7 bases). The CDR3 has 13 residues. Trimming pared 11 bases from V and 4 bases from J, leaving 14 bases between. Germline V CDR1 and CDR2: SEHNR, FQNEAQ (reference sequence). This CDR3 reads CAGRGAATGELFF. In DNA, the CDR3 is TGTGCCGGCCGGGGGGCGGCCACCGGGGAGCTGTTTTTT. The full variable domain, in which reference TRBV7-9 and TRBJ2-2 provide the parts outside the CDR3, is DTGVSQNPRHKITKRGQNVTFRCDPISEHNRLYWYRQTLGQGPEFLTYFQNEAQLEKSRLLSDRFSAERPKGSFSTLEIQRTEQGDSAMYLCAGRGAATGELFFGEGSRLTVL.

This chain joins TRBV2 and TRBJ2-5; possibly TRBD2 for D (5 bases). The germline V gene has CDR1 SNHLY and CDR2 FYNNEI. CDR3 length equals 12 residues. V lost 5 bases and J 7 bases, leaving 11 bases between the germline ends. CDR3 in DNA: TGTGCCAGCAGTCGTAGCGTCTGGACCCAGTACTTC. Protein sequence: CASSRSVWTQYF.

This clonotype has at least ten counts. The chain is built from TRBV5-1 and TRBJ2-1; a possible D gene is TRBD2 (6 bases). Germline V gene sequence: CDR1 SGHRS, CDR2 YFSETQ. The CDR3 consists of 15 residues. V shed 4 bases and J shed 0 bases, with 11 bases lying between them. CDR3 nucleotides: TGCGCCAGCAGCGGCACGGGGGACTCCTACAATGAGCAGTTCTTC. Protein: CASSGTGDSYNEQFF.

The genes are TRBV20-1 and TRBJ1-6; D is perhaps TRBD1 (6 bases). This CDR3 has 17 residues. V lost 7 bases and J lost 0, with 19 bases in between. Germline V CDR1 and CDR2: DFQATT, SNEGSKA (reference sequence). CDR3: CSVPRQVSGSYNSPLHF. CDR3 sequence (DNA): TGCAGTGTCCCCCGACAGGTTTCGGGCTCCTATAATTCACCCCTCCACTTT.

This clonotype was seen only a few times. The chain employs TRBV12-3 or TRBV12-4 and TRBJ1-1; D perhaps matches TRBD1 (5 bases). This CDR3 spans 14 amino acids. Trimming cost V 1 base and J 4 bases, with 10 bases left between them. The CDR3 DNA reads TGTGCCAGCAGTTTAGGGGGTAGGGGCACTGAAGCTTTCTTT. As protein: CASSLGGRGTEAFF.

The sample holds a few counts of this clonotype. The gene calls are TRBV27 and TRBJ1-1, with D possibly TRBD1 on 5 matching bases. The CDR3 covers 16 residues. Trimming took 3 bases from V and 4 from J, leaving 18 bases between them. Germline V gives CDR1 MNHEY, CDR2 SMNVEV (reference sequence). Written as DNA, the CDR3 is TGTGCCAGCAGTTTCCCCTCGGGACCCCGGGCCACTGAAGCTTTCTTT. Encoded protein: CASSFPSGPRATEAFF.

This clonotype was observed a few times. The V call is TRBV14, the J call TRBJ2-5; D gene uncertain. Germline V gives CDR1 SGHDN, CDR2 FVKESK. V lost 0 bases and J 5 bases, leaving 16 bases between the germline ends. The CDR3 extends over 16 amino acids. CDR3 DNA sequence: TGTGCCAGCAGCCAAGATAGCATCTACCTGAAGGAGACCCAGTACTTC. Its protein product is CASSQDSIYLKETQYF. Using reference TRBV14 and TRBJ2-5 for the parts outside the CDR3, the full variable domain is EAGVTQFPSHSVIEKGQTVTLRCDPISGHDNLYWYRRVMGKEIKFLLHFVKESKQDESGMPNNRFLAERTGGTYSTLKVQPAELEDSGVYFCASSQDSIYLKETQYFGPGTRLLVL.

This clonotype was observed a few times. This sequence joins TRBV7-9 and TRBJ2-3; 9 bases align to TRBD2. The CDR3 has 15 residues. Unmatched junction bases numbered 14, after V lost 10 bases and J lost 6 bases. The germline V gene encodes CDR1 SEHNR and CDR2 FQNEAQ (reference sequence). The CDR3 bases are TGTGCCACCTCCCTTAGGGCTAGCGGGGCCGATACGCAGTATTTT. This encodes CATSLRASGADTQYF.

There are many counts of this clonotype. The J gene is TRBJ2-5, the V gene TRBV5-6; a weak D match, TRBD1 (6 bases). Looked up from germline, CDR1 is SGHDT and CDR2 is YYEEEE. The V end lost 4 bases, the J end lost 0 bases, and 10 bases lay between the germline ends. CDR3 length: 14 residues. CDR3: CASSGGTYQETQYF. CDR3 coding DNA: TGTGCCAGCAGCGGTGGGACATACCAAGAGACCCAGTACTTC.

This clonotype was found many times. V and J are TRBV7-2 and TRBJ2-7; D unclear. CDR3 length: 15 amino acids. Per germline, CDR1 SGHTA and CDR2 FQGNSA. Trimming pared 5 bases from V and 0 bases from J, leaving 14 bases between. The CDR3 reads CASSARATDSYEQYF. The CDR3 nucleotides read TGTGCCAGCAGCGCACGTGCGACGGACTCCTACGAGCAGTACTTC.

A few counts support this clonotype. The chain combines TRBV5-1 with TRBJ1-1; D gene ambiguous. Germline CDR1 SGHRS, CDR2 YFSETQ. Trimming took 0 bases from V and 8 from J, leaving 11 bases between them. The CDR3 runs 13 residues. The CDR3 DNA reads TGCGCCAGCAGCTTGGGAAAGGGAAGGGAAGCTTTCTTT. It codes for CASSLGKGREAFF.

The sample holds a few counts of this clonotype. V gene TRBV5-1 combines with J gene TRBJ2-1; 10 nucleotides align to TRBD2. Germline loops: CDR1 SGHRS, CDR2 YFSETQ. This CDR3 is built from 17 residues. J gave up 4 bases and V 0 bases, and 7 bases lay outside the gene matches. The CDR3 loop is CASSLDSGGLNYNEQFF. In nucleotides, the CDR3 is TGCGCCAGCAGCTTGGATAGCGGGGGGTTGAATTACAATGAGCAGTTCTTC.

This chain uses TRBV4-3 with TRBJ2-7; 10 bases are shared with TRBD1. This CDR3 contains 16 residues. J lost 4 bases, V lost 4 bases, and 10 bases had no gene match. In germline, CDR1 is LGHNA, CDR2 YSLEER. The CDR3 nucleotides read TGCGCCAGCAGCCCGAGGGAGGGGACAGGGGATTACGAGCAGTACTTC. Its translation is CASSPREGTGDYEQYF.

This chain joins TRBV6-4 and TRBJ2-1, with D hard to call. This CDR3 has 12 residues. Trimming took off 6 bases at V and 9 bases at J, with 12 bases between the two ends. CDR1 is MRHNA and CDR2 is SNTAGT in the germline V gene. CDR3 DNA: TGTGCCAGCAGGCTCCGCAGGAGTGAGCAGTTCTTC. Its protein is CASRLRRSEQFF.

This clonotype was picked up many times. The rearrangement joins TRBV12-3 or TRBV12-4 to TRBJ1-1, with D possibly matching TRBD1 (6 bases). The CDR3 has 15 amino acids. V was clipped by 6 bases and J by 0 bases, with 14 bases between them. This CDR3 reads CASRVQGSMNTEAFF. The CDR3, as DNA: TGTGCCAGCAGGGTACAGGGATCAATGAACACTGAAGCTTTCTTT.